What follows are 3 T cell receptor beta chains derived from one specimen sequenced in a study of T cells in tumors after PD-1 blockade. Data came from immunoSEQ multiplex PCR; TCRdb stores just in-frame clones and leaves some out. The sample has 30,000 to 40,000 clones, about 77% seen once. The sequencing here drew on PBMCs, taken before anti-PD-1 treatment. These receptor sequences come from a human donor with basal cell carcinoma.

This clone turned up a few times. The chain carries TRBV5-1 and TRBJ2-2; D assignment may be TRBD1 or TRBD2 (5 bases each). Germline V CDR1 and CDR2: SGHRS, YFSETQ. This CDR3 region has 16 residues. V lost 8 bases, J lost 6 bases, and 23 bases lay in between. CDR3 residues: CASRAGTDNQAGELFF. The CDR3 DNA sequence: TGCGCCAGTAGAGCCGGGACCGATAATCAGGCCGGGGAGCTGTTTTTT.

The J gene is TRBJ2-1, the V gene TRBV10-1; 9 positions agree with TRBD1. The CDR3 runs 15 residues. Germline-derived CDR1 and CDR2 are WNHNN and SYGVQD (reference sequence). Germline trimming cut 6 bases from V and 5 bases from J; bases unmatched to any gene: 8. As DNA, the CDR3 is TGCGCCAGCAGAGACCCGGGACAGGGTAACAATGAGCAGTTCTTC. Protein product: CASRDPGQGNNEQFF.

The chain recombines TRBV5-4 with TRBJ2-2; D might be TRBD2 (5 bases). V dropped 0 bases and J dropped 5 bases, with 8 bases sitting between them. The CDR3 has 14 residues. CDR1 SGHNT and CDR2 YYREEE come from the germline V gene (reference sequence). The CDR3 DNA reads as TGTGCCAGCAGCTTGGAGAGGGCAACCGGGGAGCTGTTTTTT. Its translation: CASSLERATGELFF.